This TCR beta chain appears in the sequencing data of a study of metastatic and nonmetastatic thyroid tumors. TCRdb re-analyzed the PCR reads using MiXCR. The repertoire holds 30,000 to 45,000 clones, with about a fifth as singletons. CDR3 size: 14 residues. J was trimmed by 8 bases and V by 4 bases; bases with no gene match: 7. CDR1 and CDR2 (germline): SQVTM, ANQGSEA. In this sample, this clone turned up many times. Every patient was untreated before thyroid surgery. J is TRBJ2-1 and V is TRBV29-1; TRBD2 aligns across 11 bases. The TCR was taken from a female donor with papillary thyroid cancer or a benign thyroid nodule (not recorded which). Some clones in this sample may be carry-over from other donors' samples. The sequenced sample consisted of blood. Written as DNA, the CDR3 is TGCAGCGTTGTGCTCGGACTAGCGGGCGATGAGCAGTTCTTC. This gives the protein CSVVLGLAGDEQFF.